The 19 T cell receptor beta chains below were found in one sample sequenced in a study of shared clonotypes between healthy human individuals. Clones were sequenced by immunoSEQ multiplex PCR, and TCRdb holds only the in-frame ones, with some missing. This table has some 530,000 clones, 81% appearing once. Material for sequencing was PBMCs. These receptors were taken from a woman aged 40 to 55 in good health. Some clones in this sample may be carry-over from other donors' samples.

This clone was counted a single time. This rearrangement joins TRBV29-1 to TRBJ2-2; D call uncertain. The CDR3 covers 14 residues. Germline loops: CDR1 SQVTM, CDR2 ANQGSEA. Between the trimmed V and J ends, which lost 4 bases and 2 bases, there was a span of 11 bases. CDR3 sequence reads: CSVALSPNTGELFF. The CDR3 nucleotides read TGCAGCGTTGCGCTAAGCCCTAACACCGGGGAGCTGTTTTTT.

V usage is TRBV25-1 and J usage is TRBJ2-2; no clear D. V was pared by 4 bases and J by 0 bases, with 9 bases between. CDR3 length: 15 residues. Germline CDR1 is MGHDK and CDR2 is SYGVNS. The CDR3 loop reads CASSGPNSNTGELFF. The CDR3 DNA reads TGTGCCAGCAGTGGACCGAACTCGAACACCGGGGAGCTGTTTTTT.

In this sample, this clone turned up once. The CDR3 DNA sequence: TGTGCCAGCACCCCAGGGCAGCTCCTGTCCTACAATGAGCAGTTCTTC. Encoded protein: CASTPGQLLSYNEQFF. The chain is built from TRBV25-1 and TRBJ2-1, with D perhaps TRBD1 (5 bases). Per the germline V gene, CDR1 is MGHDK and CDR2 is SYGVNS. The length of the CDR3 is 16 residues. V was pared by 7 bases and J by 1 base, with 17 bases between.

A remark on this clone: The likely explanation is a read error, given a far larger clone one base away. The V call is TRBV29-1, the J call TRBJ2-1; D may be TRBD2 (6 bases). V was pared by 4 bases and J by 6 bases, with 16 bases between. The CDR3 is 14 amino acids. CDR1 is SQVTM, CDR2 ANQGSEA, per germline. CDR3 protein: CSVVGGWFSNEQFF. DNA of the CDR3: TGCAGCGTTGTGGGGGGATGGTTCTCCAATGAGCAGTTCTTC.

The rearrangement links TRBV29-1 to TRBJ2-5; no reliable D call. CDR3 length equals 13 residues. CDR1 is SQVTM and CDR2 is ANQGSEA in the germline V gene. The V end was cut by 4 bases, the J end by 1 base, with 10 bases between. This CDR3 reads CSVAGRLQETQYF. CDR3 bases: TGCAGCGTTGCTGGACGCCTCCAAGAGACCCAGTACTTC. Using reference TRBV29-1 and TRBJ2-5 for the parts outside the CDR3, the full variable domain is SAVISQKPSRDICQRGTSLTIQCQVDSQVTMMFWYRQQPGQSLTLIATANQGSEATYESGFVIDKFPISRPNLTFSTLTVSNMSPEDSSIYLCSVAGRLQETQYFGPGTRLLVL.

The chain employs TRBV7-2 and TRBJ2-1; 7 positions match TRBD2. Germline CDR1 SGHTA, CDR2 FQGNSA. This CDR3 region has 15 residues. V shed 7 bases, J shed 0 bases, and the junction held 6 bases outside the gene matches. The CDR3 DNA is TGTGCCAGCACCACTAGCGCCCGCTCCTACAATGAGCAGTTCTTC. Translated, it gives CASTTSARSYNEQFF.

V gene TRBV25-1 combines with J gene TRBJ1-1, with D hard to call. Deletions cut 4 bases from V and 6 bases from J, with 15 bases between. This CDR3 comprises 14 residues. Germline CDR1 reads MGHDK; CDR2 reads SYGVNS. The CDR3 is CASSGLESLAEAFF. The CDR3 bases are TGTGCCAGCAGTGGCCTCGAGAGTCTAGCTGAAGCTTTCTTT.

The chain has TRBV5-4 and TRBJ2-2; the D gene is possibly TRBD1 (6 bases). Germline CDR1 and CDR2: SGHNT and YYREEE (reference sequence). V was shortened by 7 bases and J by 4 bases, with 11 bases between the two germline ends. This CDR3 contains 13 residues. Written as DNA, the CDR3 is TGTGCCAGCGGGGACACCACCACCGGGGAGCTGTTTTTT. It yields the protein CASGDTTTGELFF.

V gene TRBV29-1 combines with J gene TRBJ2-5; tentative D call: TRBD1 (5 bases). In germline, CDR1 is SQVTM, CDR2 ANQGSEA. The CDR3 runs to 13 residues. V lost 1 base and J 0 bases, leaving 6 bases between the germline ends. The CDR3 spells CSVEVRDQETQYF. Written as DNA, the CDR3 is TGCAGCGTTGAAGTCAGGGACCAAGAGACCCAGTACTTC. Full variable domain (rest looked up from reference TRBV29-1 and TRBJ2-5): SAVISQKPSRDICQRGTSLTIQCQVDSQVTMMFWYRQQPGQSLTLIATANQGSEATYESGFVIDKFPISRPNLTFSTLTVSNMSPEDSSIYLCSVEVRDQETQYFGPGTRLLVL.

This chain joins TRBV6-5 and TRBJ2-7, with 7 bases lining up with TRBD2. The J segment lost 3 bases and the V segment lost 7 bases, leaving 12 bases of the junction unmatched. CDR1 and CDR2 from the germline V gene are MNHEY and SVGAGI. The CDR3 runs 15 residues. The CDR3 region has the DNA TGTGCCAGCACCTCCGGGGCTAGCGGAGTCTACGAGCAGTACTTC. It codes for CASTSGASGVYEQYF.

Note on this clone: With only one base between it and a far larger clone, this is likely a read error. The chain combines TRBV28 with TRBJ1-4; D not certain. The germline gives CDR1 MDHEN, CDR2 SYDVKM. CDR3 size: 14 residues. CDR3 amino acids: CASSFRDLNEKPFF. The CDR3 DNA follows: TGTGCCAGCAGTTTCCGAGATCTTAATGAAAAACCGTTTTTT. The whole variable domain, remainder taken from reference TRBV28 and TRBJ1-4, is DVKVTQSSRYLVKRTGEKVFLECVQDMDHENMFWYRQDPGLGLRLIYFSYDVKMKEKGDIPEGYSVSREKKERFSLILESASTNQTSMYLCASSFRDLNEKPFFGSGTQLSVL.

As regards this clone: This likely stems from a read error, as it lies one base from a far larger clone. This sample includes further DNA sequences coding for the same CDR3. The V call is TRBV30, the J call TRBJ1-5; tentative D call: TRBD1 (5 bases). The CDR3 loop spans 13 amino acids. Germline V CDR1 and CDR2: GTSNPN, SVGIG (reference sequence). The CDR3 spells CAWTRDLNQPQHF. In DNA form, the CDR3 reads TGTGCCTGGACCCGGGACCTCAATCAGCCCCAGCACTTT.

The rearrangement uses TRBV6-1 and TRBJ2-3, with TRBD2 identical over 9 bases. Per the germline V gene, CDR1 is MNHNS and CDR2 is SASEGT. The CDR3 spans 13 residues. The J segment lost 6 bases and the V segment lost 7 bases, leaving 5 bases of the junction unmatched. The DNA for the CDR3 is TGTGCCAGCACCCTAGCGGGGTGGGATACGCAGTATTTT. Amino acid sequence: CASTLAGWDTQYF.

This chain links TRBV5-6 with TRBJ1-3, with D possibly matching TRBD1 (6 bases). The V gene's germline CDR1 is SGHDT and CDR2 YYEEEE. The CDR3 covers 15 residues. V lost 3 bases, J lost 0 bases, and 10 bases lay in between. CDR3 loop: CASSYGQSSGNTIYF. The CDR3 DNA sequence: TGTGCCAGCAGCTACGGACAGAGCTCTGGAAACACCATATATTTT.

This rearrangement joins TRBV19 to TRBJ1-1, with D possibly TRBD1 on 6 matching bases. Trimming pared 3 bases from V and 0 bases from J, leaving 8 bases between. Germline V gives CDR1 LNHDA, CDR2 SQIVND (reference sequence). The CDR3 is 14 residues long. The CDR3 region has the DNA TGTGCCAGTAGTATTGGGACACTGAACACTGAAGCTTTCTTT. Amino acid sequence: CASSIGTLNTEAFF. The variable domain in full, completed from reference TRBV19 and TRBJ1-1, reads DGGITQSPKYLFRKEGQNVTLSCEQNLNHDAMYWYRQDPGQGLRLIYYSQIVNDFQKGDIAEGYSVSREKKESFPLTVTSAQKNPTAFYLCASSIGTLNTEAFFGQGTRLTVV.

Details on this clone: Lacking the conserved final phenylalanine or tryptophan, this CDR3 likely reflects a read error. The limits of the CDR3 on the DNA are not certain, so only TCRdb's listed CDR3 is given. This chain joins TRBV20-1 and TRBJ1-2. 9 amino acids form the CDR3, both terminal residues included. Germline loops: CDR1 DFQATT, CDR2 SNEGSKA (reference sequence). This CDR3 reads CSANDPLYL.

At least ten counts were recorded for this clone. The identical CDR3 is also encoded by other nucleotide sequences in the sample. The rearrangement links TRBV7-2 to TRBJ1-4; D might be TRBD1 (5 bases). Looked up from germline, CDR1 is SGHTA and CDR2 is FQGNSA. V was trimmed by 5 bases and J by 7 bases, leaving 14 bases between them. There are 14 residues in the CDR3. The CDR3 loop reads CASSPQRGGEKLFF. The CDR3 DNA reads as TGTGCCAGCAGCCCGCAGAGGGGTGGTGAAAAACTGTTTTTT.

This clone has just a few counts. For the CDR3, the DNA is TGCGCCAGCAGTGACCGGACAGGGGGAGGGACGTACTTC. This translates into CASSDRTGGGTYF. V gene TRBV10-1 combines with J gene TRBJ2-7; 10 bases are shared with TRBD1. This CDR3 is 13 amino acids long. Per the germline V gene, CDR1 is WNHNN and CDR2 is SYGVQD (reference sequence). V was clipped by 3 bases and J by 12 bases; unmatched bases: 8.

With regard to this clone: A far bigger clonotype differs at one base, so this is likely a read error. The chain has TRBV11-3 and TRBJ2-4; possible D gene TRBD2, 5 bases. The germline gives CDR1 SGHNT, CDR2 YENEEA. This CDR3 has 20 residues. CDR3 DNA sequence: TGTGCCAGCAGCTTAGATCCGGAAGGAACCTATAAGCTAGCCGAAAACATTCAGTACTTC. Its translation is CASSLDPEGTYKLAENIQYF.